This T cell receptor (beta chain) was sequenced during a study of early T cells in non-severe SARS-CoV-2 infection. Across the whole study: Whole-blood bulk RNA, unsorted, was sequenced, and chains were unpaired. Study observations and caveats: In VDJdb matching, anti-spike CD8 responses were favored while private and CD4 specificities went missing.

This clonotype was observed a few times. Antigen: not known. Germline V lookup: CDR1 MNHEY, CDR2 SVGEGT. The length of the CDR3 is 13 residues. Trimming shortened V by 5 bases and J by 3 bases, and 11 bases separated the two germline ends. Unique molecular identifiers (one per individual cDNA molecule) were attached. Each CDR3 protein is one row after TCRdb ran MiXCR on the 5' RACE reads. This table holds some 96,000 distinct CDR3 sequences, under 15% found once. Input material: whole blood. The rearrangement joins TRBV6-2 or TRBV6-3 to TRBJ2-7; D is perhaps TRBD1 (6 bases). This TCR was sampled from an adult who was a healthcare worker with PCR-confirmed SARS-CoV-2 infection or an uninfected control (not recorded which). CDR3 in DNA: TGTGCCAGCAGTGGCAGGGGTTACTACGAGCAGTACTTC. This codes for CASSGRGYYEQYF.